One sample yielded the 25 T cell receptor beta chains listed below, sequenced in a study of blood T cell repertoires in COVID-19 (TCRdb year 2020). The library was generated by the immunoSEQ multiplex PCR assay. This immuneACCESS table, as held by TCRdb, lists in-frame sequences with V and J called but not all clones. Of the missing ones, under half trace to an unresolved V gene in checked studies; the others have no known cause. The sample table records about 97,000 clones; just over 90% of these occur just once. About 1.7% of the sample belongs to the ten largest clones. Sequenced: peripheral blood. These receptors were taken from a man aged 55 to 69 with acute or convalescent COVID-19.

The chain recombines TRBV3-1 (or the pseudogene TRBV3-2) with TRBJ1-1; 9 bases line up with TRBD1. CDR1 LGHDT and CDR2 YNNKEL come from the germline V gene (reference sequence). Unmatched junction bases numbered 3, after V lost 3 bases and J lost 1 base. The CDR3 covers 15 residues. CDR3 in DNA: TGTGCCAGCAGCCATTGGACAGGGGAGAACACTGAAGCTTTCTTT. It encodes CASSHWTGENTEAFF.

The rearrangement joins TRBV6-5 to TRBJ2-3; D unclear. There are 15 residues in the CDR3. The V and J ends lost 8 bases and 5 bases respectively, with 20 bases between them. CDR1 MNHEY and CDR2 SVGAGI come from the germline V gene. The CDR3 DNA reads as TGTGCCAGCCGAAATCTGGCCGGAGCCATAGATACGCAGTATTTT. Translating gives CASRNLAGAIDTQYF.

The V gene is TRBV5-1, the J gene TRBJ2-7; TRBD2 agrees at 7 bases. Germline V lookup: CDR1 SGHRS, CDR2 YFSETQ. J lost 2 bases, V lost 0 bases, and 2 bases had no gene match. The CDR3 sequence is 14 residues long. CDR3 amino acids: CASSLGEGAYEQYF. CDR3 nucleotides: TGCGCCAGCAGCTTGGGGGAGGGTGCCTACGAGCAGTACTTC.

The rearrangement links TRBV5-5 to TRBJ1-4; D is possibly TRBD1 (5 bases). The CDR3 runs 15 residues. Germline V gives CDR1 SGHKS, CDR2 YYEKEE (reference sequence). V lost 4 bases and J lost 5, with 15 bases in between. The CDR3 spells CASSQRDGQNEKLFF. The CDR3 nucleotides read TGTGCCAGCAGCCAGCGGGACGGTCAAAATGAAAAACTGTTTTTT.

Concerning this clone: This same CDR3 is encoded by further DNA sequences in the sample. The rearrangement joins TRBV6-5 to TRBJ1-1, with a tentative D call TRBD1 (5 bases). Trimming stripped 0 bases from V and 5 bases from J, with 7 bases between. The V gene's germline CDR1 is MNHEY and CDR2 SVGAGI. The CDR3 has 13 amino acids. The CDR3 nucleotides are TGTGCCAGCAGTTACTCACGGGGGACTGAAGCTTTCTTT. It encodes CASSYSRGTEAFF.

The rearrangement links TRBV2 to TRBJ1-4; weak D call: TRBD1 (5 bases). V lost 5 bases and J 8 bases, leaving 12 bases between the germline ends. The CDR3 has 13 amino acids. In germline, CDR1 is SNHLY, CDR2 FYNNEI. In DNA form, the CDR3 reads TGTGCCAGCAGTAGGGACTTAAACGAAAAACTGTTTTTT. Translated: CASSRDLNEKLFF. The whole variable domain, remainder taken from reference TRBV2 and TRBJ1-4, is EPEVTQTPSHQVTQMGQEVILRCVPISNHLYFYWYRQILGQKVEFLVSFYNNEISEKSEIFDDQFSVERPDGSNFTLKIRSTKLEDSAMYFCASSRDLNEKLFFGSGTQLSVL.

The chain recombines TRBV30 with TRBJ2-6; D ambiguous. Looked up from germline, CDR1 is GTSNPN and CDR2 is SVGIG (reference sequence). The CDR3 extends over 17 amino acids. The V and J ends lost 4 bases and 0 bases respectively, with 16 bases between them. CDR3 in amino acids: CAWNFRQRRSGANVLTF. The CDR3 coding sequence is TGTGCCTGGAACTTTCGCCAGCGCCGCTCTGGGGCCAACGTCCTGACTTTC.

J is TRBJ1-3 and V is TRBV11-2; perhaps TRBD1 as D (5 bases). The V end lost 5 bases, the J end lost 3 bases, and 11 bases lay between the germline ends. Per the germline V gene, CDR1 is SGHAT and CDR2 is FQNNGV. This CDR3 contains 14 residues. The CDR3 bases are TGTGCCAGCAGCGCCAGGGTGTATGGAAACACCATATATTTT. This gives the protein CASSARVYGNTIYF.

The table lists this clone with a count of one. CDR3 residues: CACTGMNSPLHF. CDR3 DNA sequence: TGTGCCTGCACAGGGATGAATTCACCCCTCCACTTT. The chain uses TRBV11-2 and TRBJ1-6, with a possible D match to TRBD1 (6 bases). The germline V and J ends were trimmed by 11 bases and 7 bases, with 12 bases remaining between them. The germline gives CDR1 SGHAT, CDR2 FQNNGV. This CDR3 region has 12 residues.

The rearrangement links TRBV4-1 to TRBJ1-1, with a possible D match to TRBD1 (5 bases). The CDR3 sequence is 14 residues long. V lost 3 bases, J lost 1 base, and 9 bases lay in between. CDR1 and CDR2 (germline): MGHRA, YSYEKL. The CDR3 DNA sequence: TGCGCCAGCAGCCAGGCGGACACGAACACTGAAGCTTTCTTT. Translation gives CASSQADTNTEAFF.

As to this clone: Other nucleotide sequences in the sample specify the same CDR3. The chain employs TRBV5-1 and TRBJ1-6; TRBD1 matches 7 bases. J was trimmed by 5 bases and V by 2 bases; bases with no gene match: 1. This CDR3 spans 14 amino acids. Germline assignment: CDR1 SGHRS and CDR2 YFSETQ. DNA for the CDR3: TGCGCCAGCAGCTTACAGGGGAATAATTCACCCCTCCACTTT. Translated: CASSLQGNNSPLHF.

The CDR3 region is CASRRVLMNTEAFF. The CDR3 DNA is TGCGCCAGCCGAAGAGTCCTTATGAACACTGAAGCTTTCTTT. J is TRBJ1-1 and V is TRBV5-1; D is unclear. This CDR3 spans 14 amino acids. Germline CDR1 and CDR2: SGHRS and YFSETQ. V dropped 7 bases and J dropped 0 bases, with 13 bases sitting between them.

This sequence joins TRBV6-5 and TRBJ1-1; possibly TRBD1 for D (6 bases). The germline gives CDR1 MNHEY, CDR2 SVGAGI. Between the trimmed V and J ends, which lost 2 bases and 6 bases, there was a span of 13 bases. This CDR3 comprises 14 residues. The CDR3, as DNA: TGTGCCAGCAGTTACGCAGAGGGGGTAGCTGAAGCTTTCTTT. Translating it yields CASSYAEGVAEAFF.

The count of this clone is one. This chain joins TRBV5-6 and TRBJ1-1; D remains ambiguous. The CDR3 is 11 amino acids. The V end lost 4 bases, the J end lost 4 bases, and 5 bases lay between the germline ends. CDR1 and CDR2 from the germline V gene are SGHDT and YYEEEE. For the CDR3, the DNA is TGTGCCAGCAGCCGAGCCACTGAAGCTTTCTTT. This translates into CASSRATEAFF.

V and J are TRBV7-8 and TRBJ1-1; tentative D call: TRBD1 (5 bases). The V gene's germline CDR1 is SGHVS and CDR2 FQNEAQ. The CDR3 has 12 residues. The germline V and J ends were trimmed by 5 bases and 7 bases, with 11 bases remaining between them. The CDR3 spells CASSPRRGEAFF. CDR3 nucleotide sequence: TGTGCCAGCAGCCCTAGGAGGGGTGAAGCTTTCTTT.

This sequence joins TRBV6-5 and TRBJ1-2, with D hard to call. Germline loops: CDR1 MNHEY, CDR2 SVGAGI. The CDR3 has 11 residues. V lost 7 bases to trimming and J lost 11 bases, with 14 bases between them. CDR3 nucleotides: TGTGCCAGCACCGCCAACAGTGCTTACACCTTC. The encoded protein is CASTANSAYTF.

CDR3 DNA: TGCGCCAGCAGCTTGATGCCCGGGGTCGAGAATTCACCCCTCCACTTT. Residues: CASSLMPGVENSPLHF. The chain has TRBV5-1 and TRBJ1-6, with no clear D. Germline CDR1 and CDR2: SGHRS and YFSETQ. Trimming shortened V by 1 base and J by 7 bases, and 15 bases separated the two germline ends. CDR3 length: 16 residues.

V gene TRBV6-5 combines with J gene TRBJ1-1, with 8 bases aligning to TRBD1. CDR1 and CDR2 from the germline V gene are MNHEY and SVGAGI. The CDR3 is 15 residues long. Trimming at V came to 7 bases and at J to 4 bases, leaving 11 bases not matched to a gene. CDR3 sequence reads: CASTRTGRTVTEAFF. The CDR3 bases are TGTGCCAGCACCCGGACAGGGCGGACGGTCACTGAAGCTTTCTTT.

The V call is TRBV7-2, the J call TRBJ1-5; D might be TRBD1 (5 bases). In germline, CDR1 is SGHTA, CDR2 FQGNSA. The V end lost 2 bases, the J end lost 5 bases, and 10 bases lay between the germline ends. The CDR3 is 14 amino acids. CDR3 in amino acids: CASSLLGADQPQHF. CDR3 coding DNA: TGTGCCAGCAGCTTACTAGGGGCAGATCAGCCCCAGCATTTT.

The CDR3 protein is CASSAGSAGSTEAFF. DNA of the CDR3: TGTGCCAGCAGCGCAGGGTCCGCAGGTAGCACTGAAGCTTTCTTT. The chain recombines TRBV9 with TRBJ1-1, with D perhaps TRBD1 (5 bases). CDR3 size: 15 residues. CDR1 and CDR2 (germline): SGDLS, YYNGEE. The V end was cut by 3 bases, the J end by 4 bases, with 16 bases between.

To note about this clone: Additional DNA sequences in this sample encode the identical CDR3. The chain has TRBV5-1 and TRBJ2-5; D not certain. The CDR3 runs 14 residues. CDR1 is SGHRS and CDR2 is YFSETQ in the germline V gene. Trimming pared 0 bases from V and 2 bases from J, leaving 8 bases between. The CDR3 DNA follows: TGCGCCAGCAGCTTGGTCGGTCCTCAAGAGACCCAGTACTTC. It translates to CASSLVGPQETQYF.

The gene calls are TRBV7-2 and TRBJ2-1, with 8 bases that match TRBD2. The V and J ends lost 5 bases and 1 base, in that order; junction bases with no gene match: 7. This CDR3 region has 16 residues. From germline, CDR1 is SGHTA and CDR2 FQGNSA. As DNA, the CDR3 is TGTGCCAGCAGCGGCCCGGGGGGGGCATCCTACAATGAGCAGTTCTTC. It specifies CASSGPGGASYNEQFF.

The chain employs TRBV5-4 and TRBJ1-4, with D tentatively TRBD1 (5 bases). V was clipped by 0 bases and J by 8 bases, with 11 bases between them. The CDR3 length is 14 residues. The germline CDR1 and CDR2 sequences are SGHNT and YYREEE (reference sequence). CDR3 sequence (DNA): TGTGCCAGCAGCTTGGCGGGGGTAGAGGAAAAACTGTTTTTT. Its translation: CASSLAGVEEKLFF.

The chain couples TRBV11-3 to TRBJ2-2; D remains ambiguous. The length of the CDR3 is 15 residues. Trimming removed 4 bases from V and 4 bases from J, with 13 bases in between. Germline-derived CDR1 and CDR2 are SGHNT and YENEEA. The CDR3 bases are TGTGCCAGCAGCTCCCAACTTTCCCCCACCGGGGAGCTGTTTTTT. The encoded protein is CASSSQLSPTGELFF.

The rearrangement links TRBV5-1 to TRBJ1-4, with 7 bases lining up with TRBD1. The CDR3 covers 16 residues. Germline trimming cut 0 bases from V and 7 bases from J; bases unmatched to any gene: 9. Per germline, CDR1 SGHRS and CDR2 YFSETQ. CDR3 region: CASSLEQGLKGEKLFF. In nucleotides, the CDR3 is TGCGCCAGCAGCTTGGAACAGGGGTTGAAAGGTGAAAAACTGTTTTTT.